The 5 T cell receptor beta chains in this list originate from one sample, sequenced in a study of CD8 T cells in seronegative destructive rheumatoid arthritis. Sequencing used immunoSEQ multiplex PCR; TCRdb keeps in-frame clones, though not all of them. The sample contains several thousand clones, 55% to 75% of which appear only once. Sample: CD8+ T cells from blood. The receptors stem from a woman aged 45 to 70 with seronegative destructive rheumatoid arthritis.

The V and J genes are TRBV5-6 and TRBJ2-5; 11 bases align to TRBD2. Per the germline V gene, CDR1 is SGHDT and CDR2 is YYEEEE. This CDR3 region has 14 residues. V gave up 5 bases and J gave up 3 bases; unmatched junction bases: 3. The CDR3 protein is CASSSLAGEETQYF. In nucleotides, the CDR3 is TGTGCCAGCAGTTCACTAGCGGGGGAAGAGACCCAGTACTTC.

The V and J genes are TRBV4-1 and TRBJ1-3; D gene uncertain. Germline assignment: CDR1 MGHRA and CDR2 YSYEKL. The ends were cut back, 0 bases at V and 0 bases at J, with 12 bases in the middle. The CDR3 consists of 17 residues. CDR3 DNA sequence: TGCGCCAGCAGCCAAGATACCCCCGTCAGCTCTGGAAACACCATATATTTT. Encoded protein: CASSQDTPVSSGNTIYF.

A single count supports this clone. CDR3 DNA: TGTGCCAGCAGCGTAGCCCCTAGCGGGGGCTACAATGAGCAGTTCTTC. It encodes CASSVAPSGGYNEQFF. This chain joins TRBV9 and TRBJ2-1, with 10 bases fitting TRBD2. CDR1 SGDLS and CDR2 YYNGEE come from the germline V gene. V shed 0 bases and J 3 bases; nucleotides not matched to a gene: 3. The CDR3 sequence is 16 residues long. Using reference TRBV9 and TRBJ2-1 for the parts outside the CDR3, the full variable domain is DSGVTQTPKHLITATGQRVTLRCSPRSGDLSVYWYQQSLDQGLQFLIQYYNGEERAKGNILERFSAQQFPDLHSELNLSSLELGDSALYFCASSVAPSGGYNEQFFGPGTRLTVL.

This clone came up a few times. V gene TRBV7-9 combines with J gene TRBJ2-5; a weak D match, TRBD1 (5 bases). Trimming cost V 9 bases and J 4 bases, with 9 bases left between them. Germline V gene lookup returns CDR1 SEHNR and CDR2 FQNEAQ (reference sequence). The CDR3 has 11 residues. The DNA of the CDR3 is TGTGCCAGTGCTAGGGGAGAGACCCAGTACTTC. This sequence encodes CASARGETQYF.

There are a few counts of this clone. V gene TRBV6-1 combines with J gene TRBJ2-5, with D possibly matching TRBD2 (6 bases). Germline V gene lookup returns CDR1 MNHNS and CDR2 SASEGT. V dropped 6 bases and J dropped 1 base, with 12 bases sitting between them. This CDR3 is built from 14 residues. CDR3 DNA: TGTGCCAGCAGGGACCGGGGGACCCAAGAGACCCAGTACTTC. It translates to CASRDRGTQETQYF.